This TCR beta chain was obtained from a study of CD8 T cells in Susac syndrome. With random hexamers, reverse transcription was performed on roughly 0.5 to 1 ug of RNA. The authors amplified TCR beta CDR3 across 54 Vbeta and 13 Jbeta using immunoSEQ multiplex PCR. TCRdb itself ran the immunoSEQ multiplex PCR reads through MiXCR, one entry per CDR3 protein. The table includes some 150,000 distinct CDR3 sequences, around 96% detected once. The V gene's germline CDR1 is DFQATT and CDR2 SNEGSKA (reference sequence). J was trimmed by 2 bases and V by 2 bases; bases with no gene match: 5. This CDR3 is 15 amino acids long.

The TCR comes from a human donor with Susac syndrome. V gene TRBV20-1 combines with J gene TRBJ1-5; 8 bases agree with TRBD1. Sequenced sample: CD4+ T cells from PBMCs. CDR3 amino acids: CSARTDRGRNQPQHF. DNA of the CDR3: TGCAGTGCTAGAACCGACAGGGGCCGCAATCAGCCCCAGCATTTT.